This is a list of T cell receptor beta chains from one sample in a study of human T cells and chemical hapten exposure. TCRdb re-analysed the RACE reads in MiXCR, keeping a single row per CDR3 protein. The table shows under 150,000 distinct CDR3 sequences, with about 12% occurring only once. The sequences come from whole blood, collected in connection with sensitization to the hapten diphenylcyclopropenone (DPC). The receptor source for this set is a woman in her fifties or sixties with alopecia areata. Some clones in this sample may be carry-over from other donors' samples. CDR3s include the opening cysteine and the closing phenylalanine or tryptophan. A D gene is named only where the DNA matches it firmly. Only some rows state a clone size, as once, few, many or a class for expanded clones.

j_call d_call clone_size v_call cdr3_nt cdr3_aa
TRBJ2-7 NA NA TRBV7-2 TGTGCCAGCAGCTTAGTAGGCCTAGTGATCGAGCAGTACTTC CASSLVGLVIEQYF
TRBJ1-3 NA few TRBV2 TGTGCCAGCAAAGGCCGGTTCTCTGGAAACACCATATATTTT CASKGRFSGNTIYF
TRBJ2-3 NA many TRBV10-3 TGTGCCATCGGGGTAGCATCAGATACGCAGTATTTT CAIGVASDTQYF
TRBJ2-5 TRBD2 NA TRBV7-7 TGTGCCAGCAGTGCGGGACTAGAAGAGACCCAGTACTTC CASSAGLEETQYF
TRBJ1-1 TRBD1 many TRBV5-1 TGCGCCAGCAGCGCGGGACAGCTTGAAGCTTTCTTT CASSAGQLEAFF
TRBJ2-1 NA many TRBV3-1 TGTGCCAGCGCGAAGTCCGGGGGTCATGAGCAGTTCTTC CASAKSGGHEQFF
TRBJ2-7 TRBD1 NA TRBV6-1 TGTGCCAGCCGAACCGGACAGGGAAACTCCTACGAGCAGTACTTC CASRTGQGNSYEQYF
TRBJ1-5 TRBD1 few TRBV7-2 TGTGCCAGCAGCTTTGGGACAGCTTATAGCAATCAGCCCCAGCATTTT CASSFGTAYSNQPQHF
TRBJ2-1 TRBD2 many TRBV11-2 TGTGCCAGCAGCTTATCAGGTAGCGGGGGCGATGAGCAGTTCTTC CASSLSGSGGDEQFF
TRBJ2-3 NA many TRBV7-2 TGTGCCAGCAGCTTATACGGGAAGGCTAGCACAGATACGCAGTATTTT CASSLYGKASTDTQYF
TRBJ1-1 NA few TRBV29-1 TGCAGCGTTGGCCCTAGGCTGGCGCTGTCTGACACTGAAGCTTTCTTT CSVGPRLALSDTEAFF
TRBJ2-3 NA many TRBV28 TGTGCCAGCAGTACCTCCAGGCATACGCAGTATTTT CASSTSRHTQYF
TRBJ2-7 TRBD2 few TRBV6-5 TGTGCCAGCAGTTTTTTAGCGGGAGATGACGAGCAGTACTTC CASSFLAGDDEQYF
TRBJ2-3 NA many TRBV4-3 TGCGCCAGCAGCCAATCGTGGCGAAGCACCACAGATACGCAGTATTTT CASSQSWRSTTDTQYF
TRBJ1-2 NA NA TRBV28 TGTGCCAGCAGTTATCAGAGGGCTCGGGAAGGCTACACCTTC CASSYQRAREGYTF
TRBJ1-6 TRBD1 NA TRBV4-3 TGCGCCAGCAGCCAACATACCGGGACAGGGGGAAATTCACCCCTCCACTTT CASSQHTGTGGNSPLHF